This is a list of T cell receptor beta chains from one sample in a study of PD-L1 blockade in urothelial cancer. Generated by immunoSEQ multiplex PCR, the TCRdb table keeps only in-frame clones and is missing some. The sample holds over 65,000 clones, 80% to 90% seen once. The input for sequencing was PBMCs, taken around atezolizumab (anti-PD-L1) treatment. These receptors came from a man aged 65 to 85 with urothelial cancer. CDR3s include the opening cysteine and the closing phenylalanine or tryptophan. The order of the fields is V gene, J gene, CDR3 length, D gene, CDR3 protein, CDR3 DNA. The D gene is left open where the match is weak.

V gene: TRBV5-1
J gene: TRBJ2-1
CDR3 length: 15
D gene: TRBD2
CDR3 protein: CASSLQLAGGLEQFF
CDR3 DNA: TGCGCCAGCAGCTTACAACTAGCGGGAGGATTAGAGCAGTTCTTC

V gene: TRBV27
J gene: TRBJ2-6
CDR3 length: 16
D gene: TRBD1
CDR3 protein: CASGGTGGSGANVLTF
CDR3 DNA: TGTGCCAGCGGCGGAACAGGGGGCTCTGGGGCCAACGTCCTGACTTTC

V gene: TRBV7-6
J gene: TRBJ2-4
CDR3 length: 12
D gene: TRBD1
CDR3 protein: CASDTGENIQYF
CDR3 DNA: TGTGCCAGCGACACAGGGGAGAACATTCAGTACTTC

V gene: TRBV27
J gene: TRBJ2-1
CDR3 length: 16
D gene: TRBD1
CDR3 protein: CASRPAGTGGLGEQFF
CDR3 DNA: TGTGCCAGCAGGCCCGCCGGGACAGGGGGTTTGGGTGAGCAGTTCTTC

V gene: TRBV19
J gene: TRBJ2-3
CDR3 length: 15
D gene: -
CDR3 protein: CASRLAGASTDTQYF
CDR3 DNA: TGTGCCAGTAGGTTGGCAGGGGCTAGCACAGATACGCAGTATTTT

V gene: TRBV7-2
J gene: TRBJ2-1
CDR3 length: 15
D gene: TRBD2
CDR3 protein: CASSPALAGGPSWFF
CDR3 DNA: TGTGCCAGCAGCCCCGCACTAGCGGGAGGGCCGAGTTGGTTCTTC

V gene: TRBV1
J gene: TRBJ2-2
CDR3 length: 13
D gene: -
CDR3 protein: CTSSSIREEELFF
CDR3 DNA: TGCACCAGCAGCTCGATTAGGGAGGAGGAGCTGTTTTTT

V gene: TRBV28
J gene: TRBJ1-2
CDR3 length: 14
D gene: -
CDR3 protein: CASRTQGMSYGYTF
CDR3 DNA: TGTGCCAGCAGGACACAGGGTATGAGCTATGGCTACACCTTC

V gene: TRBV14
J gene: TRBJ2-2
CDR3 length: 21
D gene: TRBD1
CDR3 protein: CASSQDGPDRGLDSNTGELFF
CDR3 DNA: TGTGCCAGCAGCCAAGATGGTCCGGACAGGGGCCTTGATTCGAACACCGGGGAGCTGTTTTTT

V gene: TRBV9
J gene: TRBJ1-3
CDR3 length: 16
D gene: -
CDR3 protein: CASSRTASFSGNTIYF
CDR3 DNA: TGTGCCAGCAGCAGAACAGCCAGCTTCTCTGGAAACACCATATATTTT